This TCR beta chain was sequenced for a study of CD8+ T cells in alopecia areata (dated by TCRdb to the late 2010s). Background on the whole study: The treated patients, all with moderate-to-severe alopecia areata, were enrolled in an open-label pilot trial of oral tofacitinib given at 5 to 10 mg twice daily. Tofacitinib was administered for 6 to 18 months, and 6 months of follow-up off drug were then conducted to assess delayed response and recurrence. The SALT score, which quantifies the percentage of affected scalp surface area, was used to measure disease severity in treated patients. To study T cell clonal expansion in alopecia areata, the researchers applied high-throughput TCRbeta sequencing to both the C3H/HeJ mouse model and human patients. Scalp tissue and sorted CD4+ and CD8+ peripheral blood T cells from patchy and totalis/universalis alopecia areata patients and from healthy controls were covered by human TCRbeta sequencing. Biopsies were taken from tofacitinib-treated patients at baseline and again at 4 and 24 weeks into treatment, and several of those patients also had a later scalp biopsy. Scalp clonality was compared among normal scalp (n=4), patchy alopecia areata scalp (n=8), and alopecia totalis/universalis scalp (n=8). The RNA source kit depended on sample type: the PAXgene miRNA kit for fixed scalp, the miRNeasy kit for PBMCs, and the RNeasy kit for mouse skin. Amplification of TCRbeta CDR3 regions was done by immunoSEQ multiplex PCR using 35 Vbeta forward primers and 13 Jbeta reverse primers.

Of note for this clone: No cognate antigen has been identified for it. The record has no base qualities; no much larger clone is one base away.

The CDR3, from cysteine to phenylalanine, totals 16 residues. The retained sequence is limited to the CDR3, 48 bases, with the frame set at the first base. The germline V gene (reference sequence) supplies CDR1 GTSNPN and CDR2 SVGIG. Trimming at the junction amounts to 4 bases on V and 0 bases on J, and the germline ends lie 13 bases apart. Results the study describes overall, beyond this receptor: Tofacitinib significantly decreased scalp clonality and the number of expanded CD8+ clones among the top 100 scalp clones. Because the treated cohort was small and included a single nonresponder, larger studies are needed to assess links between baseline CD8+ expansion and response. Scalp TCR repertoire analysis is complicated because resident alphabeta T cells in normal human skin are also sequenced, whereas mouse skin is dominated by gammadelta T cells. Higher clonality and more expanded CD8+ clones were observed in lesional scalp than in normal scalp, particularly in alopecia totalis/universalis, a finding suggestive of antigenic drive. During tofacitinib treatment, many expanded lesional clones stuck around in both scalp and blood, and this persistence may partly explain why relapse happens after treatment is stopped. Compared with mice, TCR sequences shared between patients were less clear, possibly partly because of HLA diversity across the patient population.

What the treatment or condition label conveys for this sample: oral pan-JAK inhibitor, 5-10 mg twice daily. From alopecia areata patients, peripheral blood was collected along with lesional scalp punch biopsies. PBMCs were isolated by density centrifugation and stained for CD3, CD4 and CD8, and CD4+ and CD8+ T cells were sorted on a FACSAria. Libraries were made using the immunoSEQ multiplex PCR assay. RNA was extracted from all samples and reverse transcribed into cDNA as template for TCR sequencing. First-strand cDNA was synthesized using SuperScript III with a 2:1 mix of oligo-dT and random hexamers. A synthetic immune receptor repertoire was used to gauge amplification bias, and whatever bias remained was removed computationally. The source study handled its data this way. After raw reads were preprocessed to remove errors, the CDR3 was defined following IMGT conventions as running from the conserved cysteine to phenylalanine. Clonality was computed by normalizing Shannon entropy by log2 of the number of productive unique TCRs and subtracting the result from 1. Whether each scalp clone was CD4 or CD8 was inferred by checking scalp TCRbeta sequences against the CD4 and CD8 repertoires from sorted blood. Entries here come from immuneACCESS through TCRdb and include only in-frame sequences with V and J called. Some clones fail to appear in such tables; in the studies checked, an unresolved V gene covers under half of the shortfall, and the cause of the remainder is unknown. Clone size and the V and J calls come from that table; the DNA yielded D and trimming. This sample has 150,000 to 200,000 clones in its table, and around 64% of those were observed once. Approximately 1.2% of the sample comes from the top ten.

Sequenced here: CD4+ T cells sorted from blood, sampled around week 50, from a patient treated with tofacitinib. The sequence joins TRBV30 to TRBJ2-6; TRBD1 is a weak D gene call, 5 bases matching. This receptor was identified in a human donor with alopecia areata. The DNA is as follows: TGTGCCTGGATTGTTAGGGGCCACTCTGGGGCCAACGTCCTGACTTTC. It translates as CAWIVRGHSGANVLTF.